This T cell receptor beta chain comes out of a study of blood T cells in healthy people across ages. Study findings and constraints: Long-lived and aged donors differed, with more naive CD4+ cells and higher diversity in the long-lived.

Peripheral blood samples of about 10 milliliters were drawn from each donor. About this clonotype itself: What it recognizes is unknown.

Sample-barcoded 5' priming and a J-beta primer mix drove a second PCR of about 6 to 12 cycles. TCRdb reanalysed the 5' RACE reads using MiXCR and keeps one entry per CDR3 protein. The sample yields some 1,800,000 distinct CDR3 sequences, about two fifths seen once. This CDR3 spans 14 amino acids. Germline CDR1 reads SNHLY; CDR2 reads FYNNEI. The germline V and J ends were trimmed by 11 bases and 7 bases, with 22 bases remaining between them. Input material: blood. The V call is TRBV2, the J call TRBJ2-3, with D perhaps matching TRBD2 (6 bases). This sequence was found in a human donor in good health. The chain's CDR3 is CAGRRYPVENTQYF. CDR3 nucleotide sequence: TGTGCCGGGAGGCGATATCCGGTGGAGAATACGCAGTATTTT. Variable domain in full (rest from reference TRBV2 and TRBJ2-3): EPEVTQTPSHQVTQMGQEVILRCVPISNHLYFYWYRQILGQKVEFLVSFYNNEISEKSEIFDDQFSVERPDGSNFTLKIRSTKLEDSAMYFCAGRRYPVENTQYFGPGTRLTVL.